This TCR beta chain was profiled in a study of blood T cell repertoires in COVID-19. Study at large: Both acute and convalescent COVID-19 samples were obtained from the United States, Italy and Spain.

Participants were aged 18 to 89 years from around 26 US areas. Participants were placed into cohorts based on the clinical history they reported. Original data processing: Nucleated cell number was recorded as an estimate derived from reference gene primer amplification. TCRdb's copy holds only in-frame clones and misses some; the assay was immunoSEQ multiplex PCR. V and J calls plus clone size are reproduced from that table; the DNA served to infer D and trimming. The sample has some 300,000 clones; more than 85% are singletons. CDR1 LGHDT and CDR2 YNNKEL come from the germline V gene (reference sequence). The CDR3 sequence is 14 residues long. Trimming cost V 2 bases and J 3 bases, with 8 bases left between them. Note on this clone: The same CDR3 can be traced to other DNA sequences in this sample.

This TCR came from a woman under 40 who had been exposed to COVID-19. This chain connects TRBV3-1 (or the pseudogene TRBV3-2) to TRBJ2-1, with D hard to call. The sequenced material came from PBMCs or T cells enriched from blood (not recorded which). The CDR3 loop is CASSQLGSYNEQFF. The CDR3 nucleotides read TGTGCCAGCAGCCAACTAGGCAGCTACAATGAGCAGTTCTTC.